These T cell receptor beta chains were read from a single sample in a study of T cells in Graves' hyperthyroidism and ophthalmopathy. MiXCR was run by TCRdb on the multiplex PCR reads, yielding one entry per CDR3 protein. The sample lists about 570,000 distinct CDR3 sequences, more than 45% seen once, with over 15% in the top ten. The sequenced material came from peripheral blood or thyroid tissue (not recorded which). The receptors were sampled from an adult woman with Graves' disease, either hyperthyroidism or ophthalmopathy (not recorded which). The CDR3 runs from the conserved cysteine through the conserved F or W. A D gene is named only where the DNA matches it firmly. Some rows have no size entry. The others give once, few or many, or a class for an expanded clone.

v_gene: TRBV7-2; abundance: -; j_gene: TRBJ2-7; d_gene: -; CDR3aa: CASSRSGISSAEQYF; CDR3nt: TGTGCCAGCAGCCGTTCAGGGATTTCTTCTGCCGAGCAGTACTTC
v_gene: TRBV20-1; abundance: -; j_gene: TRBJ2-7; d_gene: -; CDR3aa: CSAHDTSYEQYF; CDR3nt: TGCAGTGCCCATGACACTTCCTACGAGCAGTACTTC
v_gene: TRBV10-2; abundance: few; j_gene: TRBJ1-1; d_gene: -; CDR3aa: CASSEWGNTEAFF; CDR3nt: TGCGCCAGCAGTGAATGGGGGAACACTGAAGCTTTCTTT
v_gene: TRBV14; abundance: -; j_gene: TRBJ2-2; d_gene: -; CDR3aa: CASSPRVSGDTGELFF; CDR3nt: TGTGCCAGCTCACCACGGGTTAGCGGTGACACCGGGGAGCTGTTTTTT
v_gene: TRBV6-1; abundance: -; j_gene: TRBJ1-5; d_gene: -; CDR3aa: CASSARGTGSNQPQHF; CDR3nt: TGTGCCAGCAGTGCTAGGGGGACGGGTAGCAATCAGCCCCAGCATTTT
v_gene: TRBV15; abundance: -; j_gene: TRBJ1-5; d_gene: -; CDR3aa: CATSSLGSNQPQHF; CDR3nt: TGTGCCACCAGCAGCTTAGGCAGCAATCAGCCCCAGCATTTT
v_gene: TRBV12-3/TRBV12-4; abundance: many; j_gene: TRBJ2-2; d_gene: -; CDR3aa: CASSPRVGTGELFF; CDR3nt: TGTGCCAGCAGTCCCCGCGTGGGGACCGGGGAGCTGTTTTTT
v_gene: TRBV4-1; abundance: many; j_gene: TRBJ1-5; d_gene: TRBD1; CDR3aa: CASSRLGQGVNQPQHF; CDR3nt: TGCGCCAGCAGCCGTCTGGGACAGGGTGTGAACCAGCCCCAGCATTTT
v_gene: TRBV29-1; abundance: many; j_gene: TRBJ2-7; d_gene: -; CDR3aa: CSVLSAASRGIYEQYF; CDR3nt: TGCAGCGTTCTTTCCGCGGCGTCCCGAGGGATCTACGAGCAGTACTTC
v_gene: TRBV11-2; abundance: many; j_gene: TRBJ2-2; d_gene: -; CDR3aa: CASSSVWNTGELFF; CDR3nt: TGTGCCAGCAGCTCAGTTTGGAACACCGGGGAGCTGTTTTTT
v_gene: TRBV29-1; abundance: -; j_gene: TRBJ2-7; d_gene: -; CDR3aa: CSLVGYRVEFEQYF; CDR3nt: TGCAGCTTGGTCGGGTACAGGGTGGAATTTGAGCAGTACTTC
v_gene: TRBV11-2; abundance: -; j_gene: TRBJ2-2; d_gene: TRBD2; CDR3aa: CASRVARTSGTGELFF; CDR3nt: TGCGCCAGCCGAGTAGCCCGGACTAGCGGGACCGGGGAGCTGTTTTTT
v_gene: TRBV2; abundance: once; j_gene: TRBJ2-7; d_gene: -; CDR3aa: CASSQVGQNEQYF; CDR3nt: TGTGCCAGCAGCCAAGTAGGACAGAACGAGCAGTACTTC
v_gene: TRBV20-1; abundance: -; j_gene: TRBJ1-4; d_gene: -; CDR3aa: CSATDRSYEKLFF; CDR3nt: TGCAGTGCTACAGACAGGAGCTATGAAAAACTGTTTTTT
v_gene: TRBV7-2; abundance: few; j_gene: TRBJ1-3; d_gene: TRBD1; CDR3aa: CASRQDRASGNTIYF; CDR3nt: TGTGCCAGCCGTCAGGACAGGGCATCTGGAAACACCATATATTTT
v_gene: TRBV19; abundance: -; j_gene: TRBJ2-2; d_gene: TRBD2; CDR3aa: CASSIGLAGIHTGELFF; CDR3nt: TGTGCCAGTAGTATTGGACTAGCGGGAATTCACACCGGGGAGCTGTTTTTT
v_gene: TRBV28; abundance: many; j_gene: TRBJ1-2; d_gene: -; CDR3aa: CASSLGTAYGYTF; CDR3nt: TGTGCCAGCAGTTTAGGGACGGCCTATGGCTACACCTTC
v_gene: TRBV14; abundance: many; j_gene: TRBJ1-2; d_gene: -; CDR3aa: CASSYQFDYGYTF; CDR3nt: TGTGCCAGCAGCTATCAATTTGATTATGGCTACACCTTC
v_gene: TRBV18; abundance: few; j_gene: TRBJ1-5; d_gene: TRBD1; CDR3aa: CASATGPNQPQHF; CDR3nt: TGTGCCAGCGCGACAGGGCCCAATCAGCCCCAGCATTTT
v_gene: TRBV9; abundance: -; j_gene: TRBJ2-5; d_gene: -; CDR3aa: CASVDYQETQYF; CDR3nt: TGTGCCAGCGTCGACTACCAAGAGACCCAGTACTTC
v_gene: TRBV7-9; abundance: once; j_gene: TRBJ2-7; d_gene: -; CDR3aa: CASSPDSLLEQYF; CDR3nt: TGTGCCAGCAGTCCTGACAGTCTGCTCGAGCAGTACTTC
v_gene: TRBV9; abundance: many; j_gene: TRBJ1-3; d_gene: TRBD1; CDR3aa: CASSAGQGPRRNTIYF; CDR3nt: TGTGCCAGCAGCGCGGGACAGGGACCAAGAAGAAACACCATATATTTT
v_gene: TRBV4-2; abundance: many; j_gene: TRBJ2-7; d_gene: TRBD2; CDR3aa: CASSQGAGGHYEQYF; CDR3nt: TGTGCCAGCAGCCAAGGAGCGGGAGGGCATTACGAGCAGTACTTC
v_gene: TRBV5-1; abundance: -; j_gene: TRBJ1-6; d_gene: TRBD1; CDR3aa: CASSLTGEIGSPLHF; CDR3nt: TGCGCCAGCAGCTTAACAGGGGAAATCGGGTCACCCCTCCACTTT